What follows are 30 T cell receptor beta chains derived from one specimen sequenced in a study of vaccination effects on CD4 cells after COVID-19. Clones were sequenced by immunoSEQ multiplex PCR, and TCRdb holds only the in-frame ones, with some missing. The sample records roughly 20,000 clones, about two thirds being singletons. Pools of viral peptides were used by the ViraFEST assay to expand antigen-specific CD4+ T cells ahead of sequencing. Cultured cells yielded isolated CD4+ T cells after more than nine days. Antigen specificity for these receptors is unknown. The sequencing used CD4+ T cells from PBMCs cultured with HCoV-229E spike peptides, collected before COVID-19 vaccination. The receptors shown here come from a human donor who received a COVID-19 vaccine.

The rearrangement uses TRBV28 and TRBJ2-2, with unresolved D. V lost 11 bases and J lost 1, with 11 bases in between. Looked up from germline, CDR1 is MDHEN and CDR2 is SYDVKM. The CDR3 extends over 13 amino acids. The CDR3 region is CAGLDRNTGELFF. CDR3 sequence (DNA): TGTGCCGGGTTAGACCGGAACACCGGGGAGCTGTTTTTT.

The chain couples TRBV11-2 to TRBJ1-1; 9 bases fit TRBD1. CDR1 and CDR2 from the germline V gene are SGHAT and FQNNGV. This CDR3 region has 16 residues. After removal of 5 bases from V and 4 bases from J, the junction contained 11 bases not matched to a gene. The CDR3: CASSTYSGQGGTEAFF. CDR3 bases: TGTGCCAGCAGCACCTATTCGGGACAGGGAGGCACTGAAGCTTTCTTT. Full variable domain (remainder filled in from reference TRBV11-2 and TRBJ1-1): EAGVAQSPRYKIIEKRQSVAFWCNPISGHATLYWYQQILGQGPKLLIQFQNNGVVDDSQLPKDRFSAERLKGVDSTLKIQPAKLEDSAVYLCASSTYSGQGGTEAFFGQGTRLTVV.

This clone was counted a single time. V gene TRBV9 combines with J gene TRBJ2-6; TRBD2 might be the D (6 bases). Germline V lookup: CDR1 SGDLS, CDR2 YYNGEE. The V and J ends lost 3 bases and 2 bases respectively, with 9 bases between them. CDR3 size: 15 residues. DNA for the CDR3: TGTGCCAGCAGCGCCCGGGGGACTGGGGCCAACGTCCTGACTTTC. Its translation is CASSARGTGANVLTF.

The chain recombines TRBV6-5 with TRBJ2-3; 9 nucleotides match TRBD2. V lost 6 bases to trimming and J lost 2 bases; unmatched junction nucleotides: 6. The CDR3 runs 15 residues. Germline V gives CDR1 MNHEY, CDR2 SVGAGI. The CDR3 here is CASRARLAATDTQYF. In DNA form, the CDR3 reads TGTGCCAGCAGGGCCCGACTAGCGGCCACAGATACGCAGTATTTT.

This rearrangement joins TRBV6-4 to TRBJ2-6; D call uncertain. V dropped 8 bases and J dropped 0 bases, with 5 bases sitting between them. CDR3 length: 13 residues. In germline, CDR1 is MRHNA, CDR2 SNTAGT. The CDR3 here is CASGNSGANVLTF. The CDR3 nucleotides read TGTGCCAGCGGGAACTCTGGGGCCAACGTCCTGACTTTC.

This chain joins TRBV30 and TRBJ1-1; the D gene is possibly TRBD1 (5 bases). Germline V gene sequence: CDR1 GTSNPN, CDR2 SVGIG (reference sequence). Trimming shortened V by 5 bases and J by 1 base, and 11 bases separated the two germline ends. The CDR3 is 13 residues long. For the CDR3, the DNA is TGTGCCTGGTTGGGACTGTCGAACACTGAAGCTTTCTTT. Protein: CAWLGLSNTEAFF. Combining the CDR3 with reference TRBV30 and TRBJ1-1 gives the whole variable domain SQTIHQWPATLVQPVGSPLSLECTVEGTSNPNLYWYRQAAGRGLQLLFYSVGIGQISSEVPQNLSASRPQDRQFILSSKKLLLSDSGFYLCAWLGLSNTEAFFGQGTRLTVV.

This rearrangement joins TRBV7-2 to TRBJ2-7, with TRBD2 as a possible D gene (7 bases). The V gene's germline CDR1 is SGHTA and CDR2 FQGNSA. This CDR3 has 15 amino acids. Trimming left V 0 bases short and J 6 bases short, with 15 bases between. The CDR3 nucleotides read TGTGCCAGCAGCTTAGCAGGGGGGTCGGGAGGCGAGCAGTACTTC. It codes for CASSLAGGSGGEQYF.

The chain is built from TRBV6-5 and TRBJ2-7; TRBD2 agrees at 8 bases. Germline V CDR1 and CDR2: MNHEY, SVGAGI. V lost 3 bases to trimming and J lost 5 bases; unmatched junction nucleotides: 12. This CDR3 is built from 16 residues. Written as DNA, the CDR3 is TGTGCCAGCAGTTATCAGCTCCCCAGCGGGAGTGACGAGCAGTACTTC. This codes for CASSYQLPSGSDEQYF.

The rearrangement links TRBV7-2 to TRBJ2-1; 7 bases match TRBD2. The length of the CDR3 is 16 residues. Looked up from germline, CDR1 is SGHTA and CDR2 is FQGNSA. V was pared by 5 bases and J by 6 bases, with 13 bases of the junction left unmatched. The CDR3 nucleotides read TGTGCCAGCAGCCACCGAGGGTTGCGGGGGACCAATGAGCAGTTCTTC. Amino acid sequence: CASSHRGLRGTNEQFF.

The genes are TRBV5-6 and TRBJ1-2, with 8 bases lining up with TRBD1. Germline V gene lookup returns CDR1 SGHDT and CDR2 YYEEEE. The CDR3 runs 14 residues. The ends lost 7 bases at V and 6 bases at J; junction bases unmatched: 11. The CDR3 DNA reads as TGTGCCAGCCGAGGGGCGGACAGGGCTGATGGCTACACCTTC. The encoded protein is CASRGADRADGYTF.

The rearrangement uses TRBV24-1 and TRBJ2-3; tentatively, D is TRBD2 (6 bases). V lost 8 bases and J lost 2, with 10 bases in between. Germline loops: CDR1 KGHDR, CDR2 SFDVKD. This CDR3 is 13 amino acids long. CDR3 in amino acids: CATNSGTTDTQYF. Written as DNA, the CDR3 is TGTGCCACCAATAGCGGAACCACAGATACGCAGTATTTT.

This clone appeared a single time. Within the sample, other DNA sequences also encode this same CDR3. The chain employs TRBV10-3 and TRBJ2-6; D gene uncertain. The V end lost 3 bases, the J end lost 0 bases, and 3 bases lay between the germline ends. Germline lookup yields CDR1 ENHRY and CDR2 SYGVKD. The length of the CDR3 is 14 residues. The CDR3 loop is CAISDPSGANVLTF. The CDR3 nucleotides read TGTGCCATCAGTGACCCCTCTGGGGCCAACGTCCTGACTTTC.

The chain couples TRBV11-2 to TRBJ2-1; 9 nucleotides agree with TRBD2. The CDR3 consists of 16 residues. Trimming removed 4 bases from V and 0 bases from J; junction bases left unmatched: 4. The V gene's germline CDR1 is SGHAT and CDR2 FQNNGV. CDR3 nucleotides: TGTGCCAGCAGCTCTCTTAGCGGGAGCTCCTACAATGAGCAGTTCTTC. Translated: CASSSLSGSSYNEQFF.

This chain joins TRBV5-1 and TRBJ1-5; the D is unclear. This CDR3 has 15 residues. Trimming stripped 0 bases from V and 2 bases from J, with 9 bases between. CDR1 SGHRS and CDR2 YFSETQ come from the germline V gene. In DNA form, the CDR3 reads TGCGCCAGCAGCTTGGCTGGCCGACGCAATCAGCCCCAGCATTTT. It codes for CASSLAGRRNQPQHF. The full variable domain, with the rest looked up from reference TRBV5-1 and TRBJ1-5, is KAGVTQTPRYLIKTRGQQVTLSCSPISGHRSVSWYQQTPGQGLQFLFEYFSETQRNKGNFPGRFSGRQFSNSRSEMNVSTLELGDSALYLCASSLAGRRNQPQHFGDGTRLSIL.

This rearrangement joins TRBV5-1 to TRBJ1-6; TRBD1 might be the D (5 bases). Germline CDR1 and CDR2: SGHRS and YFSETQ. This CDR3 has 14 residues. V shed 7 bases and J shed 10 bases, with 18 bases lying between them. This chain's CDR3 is CASRRGTGESPLHF. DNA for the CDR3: TGCGCCAGCCGCCGAGGGACGGGGGAGTCACCCCTCCACTTT. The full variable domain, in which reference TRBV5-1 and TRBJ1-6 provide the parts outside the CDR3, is KAGVTQTPRYLIKTRGQQVTLSCSPISGHRSVSWYQQTPGQGLQFLFEYFSETQRNKGNFPGRFSGRQFSNSRSEMNVSTLELGDSALYLCASRRGTGESPLHFGNGTRLTVT.

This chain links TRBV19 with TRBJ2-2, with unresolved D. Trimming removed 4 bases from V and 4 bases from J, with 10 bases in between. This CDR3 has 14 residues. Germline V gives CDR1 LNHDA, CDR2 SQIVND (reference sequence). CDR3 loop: CASSTGRPTGELFF. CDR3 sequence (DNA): TGTGCCAGTAGTACCGGACGGCCCACCGGGGAGCTGTTTTTT. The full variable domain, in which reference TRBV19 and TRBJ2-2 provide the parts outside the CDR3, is DGGITQSPKYLFRKEGQNVTLSCEQNLNHDAMYWYRQDPGQGLRLIYYSQIVNDFQKGDIAEGYSVSREKKESFPLTVTSAQKNPTAFYLCASSTGRPTGELFFGEGSRLTVL.

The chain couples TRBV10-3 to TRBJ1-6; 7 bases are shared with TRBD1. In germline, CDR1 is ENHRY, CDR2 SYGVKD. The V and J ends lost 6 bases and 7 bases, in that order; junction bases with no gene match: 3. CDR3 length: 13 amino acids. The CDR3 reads CAIRGDSNSPLHF. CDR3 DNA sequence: TGTGCCATCAGGGGGGACAGCAATTCACCCCTCCACTTT.

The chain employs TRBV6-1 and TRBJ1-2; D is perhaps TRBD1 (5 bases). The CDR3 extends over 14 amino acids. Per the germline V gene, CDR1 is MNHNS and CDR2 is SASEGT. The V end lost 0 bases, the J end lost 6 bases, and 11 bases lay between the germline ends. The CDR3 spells CASSEARQGHGYTF. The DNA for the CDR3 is TGTGCCAGCAGTGAAGCGCGGCAGGGACATGGCTACACCTTC.

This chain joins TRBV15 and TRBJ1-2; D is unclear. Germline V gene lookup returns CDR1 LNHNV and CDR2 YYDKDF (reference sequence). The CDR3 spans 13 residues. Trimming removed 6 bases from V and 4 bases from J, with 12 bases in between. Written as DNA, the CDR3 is TGTGCCACCAGGGGCCCCTTGTTCTATGGCTACACCTTC. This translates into CATRGPLFYGYTF. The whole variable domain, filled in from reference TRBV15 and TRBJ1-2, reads DAMVIQNPRYQVTQFGKPVTLSCSQTLNHNVMYWYQQKSSQAPKLLFHYYDKDFNNEADTPDNFQSRRPNTSFCFLDIRSPGLGDTAMYLCATRGPLFYGYTFGSGTRLTVV.

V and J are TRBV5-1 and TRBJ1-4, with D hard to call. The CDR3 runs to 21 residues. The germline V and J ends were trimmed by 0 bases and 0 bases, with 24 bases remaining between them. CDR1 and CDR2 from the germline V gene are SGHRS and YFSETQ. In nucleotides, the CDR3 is TGCGCCAGCAGCTTGGTTTCTTTTCGTCCAGGAACTTATGCAACTAATGAAAAACTGTTTTTT. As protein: CASSLVSFRPGTYATNEKLFF.

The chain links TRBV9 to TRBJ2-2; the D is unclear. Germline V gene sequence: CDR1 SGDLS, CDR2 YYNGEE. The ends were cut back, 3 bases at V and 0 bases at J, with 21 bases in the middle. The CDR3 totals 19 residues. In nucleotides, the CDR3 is TGTGCCAGCAGCGCCAAAGGTGGGGTGACCCGCTCGAACACCGGGGAGCTGTTTTTT. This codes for CASSAKGGVTRSNTGELFF.

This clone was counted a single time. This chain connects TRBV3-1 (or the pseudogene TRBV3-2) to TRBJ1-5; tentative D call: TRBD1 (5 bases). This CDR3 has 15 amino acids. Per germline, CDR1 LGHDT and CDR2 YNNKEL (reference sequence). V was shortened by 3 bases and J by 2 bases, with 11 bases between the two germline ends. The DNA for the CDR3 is TGTGCCAGCAGCCAGGGGGTTTTTGGCAATCAGCCCCAGCATTTT. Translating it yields CASSQGVFGNQPQHF.

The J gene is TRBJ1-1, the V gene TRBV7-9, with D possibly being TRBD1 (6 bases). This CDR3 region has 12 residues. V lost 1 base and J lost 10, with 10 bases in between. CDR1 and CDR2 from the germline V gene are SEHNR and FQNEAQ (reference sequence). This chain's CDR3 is CASSLDREGAFF. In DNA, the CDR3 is TGTGCCAGCAGCTTAGACAGGGAAGGAGCTTTCTTT.

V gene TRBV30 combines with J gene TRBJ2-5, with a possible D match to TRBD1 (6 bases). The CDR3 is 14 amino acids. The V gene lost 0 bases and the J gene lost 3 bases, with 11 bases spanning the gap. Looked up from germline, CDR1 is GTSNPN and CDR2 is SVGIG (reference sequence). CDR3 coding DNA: TGTGCCTGGAGTGTACAGCCAGGGGAAGAGACCCAGTACTTC. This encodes CAWSVQPGEETQYF. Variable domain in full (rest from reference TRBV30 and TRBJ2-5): SQTIHQWPATLVQPVGSPLSLECTVEGTSNPNLYWYRQAAGRGLQLLFYSVGIGQISSEVPQNLSASRPQDRQFILSSKKLLLSDSGFYLCAWSVQPGEETQYFGPGTRLLVL.

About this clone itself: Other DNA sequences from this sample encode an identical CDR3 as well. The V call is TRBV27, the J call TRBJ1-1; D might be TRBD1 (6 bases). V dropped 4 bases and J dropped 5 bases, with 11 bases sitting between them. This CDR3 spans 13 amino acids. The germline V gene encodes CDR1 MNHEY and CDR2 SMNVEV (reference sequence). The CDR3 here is CASSSQGRTEAFF. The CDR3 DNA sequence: TGTGCCAGCAGTTCTCAGGGGCGGACTGAAGCTTTCTTT.

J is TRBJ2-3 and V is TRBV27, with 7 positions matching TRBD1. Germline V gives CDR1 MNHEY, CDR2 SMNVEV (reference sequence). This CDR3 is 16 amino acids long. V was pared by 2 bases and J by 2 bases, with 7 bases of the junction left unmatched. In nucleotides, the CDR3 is TGTGCCAGCAGTTTACGAGGGACAGAACCCACAGATACGCAGTATTTT. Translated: CASSLRGTEPTDTQYF.

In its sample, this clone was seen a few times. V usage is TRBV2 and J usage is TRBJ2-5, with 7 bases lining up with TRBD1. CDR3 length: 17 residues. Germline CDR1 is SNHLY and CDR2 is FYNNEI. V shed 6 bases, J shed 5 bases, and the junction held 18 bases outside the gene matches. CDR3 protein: CASSLDRVLRGGETQYF. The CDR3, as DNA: TGTGCCAGCAGCTTAGACAGGGTATTACGGGGTGGGGAGACCCAGTACTTC. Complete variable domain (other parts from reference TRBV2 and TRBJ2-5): EPEVTQTPSHQVTQMGQEVILRCVPISNHLYFYWYRQILGQKVEFLVSFYNNEISEKSEIFDDQFSVERPDGSNFTLKIRSTKLEDSAMYFCASSLDRVLRGGETQYFGPGTRLLVL.

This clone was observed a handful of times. The CDR3 bases are TGTGCCAGCAGCCAATGGAATGAAGCTTTCTTT. Its protein product is CASSQWNEAFF. The V and J genes are TRBV3-1 (or the pseudogene TRBV3-2) and TRBJ1-1; D call uncertain. The CDR3 is 11 amino acids. Trimming took 2 bases from V and 7 from J, leaving 5 bases between them. Germline V CDR1 and CDR2: LGHDT, YNNKEL (reference sequence).

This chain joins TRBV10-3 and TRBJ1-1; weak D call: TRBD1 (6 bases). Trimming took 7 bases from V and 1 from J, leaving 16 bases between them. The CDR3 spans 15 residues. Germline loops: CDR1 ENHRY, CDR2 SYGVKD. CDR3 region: CAIKSSGTQNTEAFF. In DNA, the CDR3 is TGTGCCATCAAGAGTTCCGGGACACAGAACACTGAAGCTTTCTTT.

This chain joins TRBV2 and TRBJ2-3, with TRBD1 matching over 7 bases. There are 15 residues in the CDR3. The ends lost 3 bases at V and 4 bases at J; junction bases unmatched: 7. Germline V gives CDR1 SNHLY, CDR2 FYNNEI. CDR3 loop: CASSDVLQGADTQYF. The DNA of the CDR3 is TGTGCCAGCAGTGACGTGTTGCAGGGGGCAGATACGCAGTATTTT. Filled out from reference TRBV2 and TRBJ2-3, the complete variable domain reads EPEVTQTPSHQVTQMGQEVILRCVPISNHLYFYWYRQILGQKVEFLVSFYNNEISEKSEIFDDQFSVERPDGSNFTLKIRSTKLEDSAMYFCASSDVLQGADTQYFGPGTRLTVL.